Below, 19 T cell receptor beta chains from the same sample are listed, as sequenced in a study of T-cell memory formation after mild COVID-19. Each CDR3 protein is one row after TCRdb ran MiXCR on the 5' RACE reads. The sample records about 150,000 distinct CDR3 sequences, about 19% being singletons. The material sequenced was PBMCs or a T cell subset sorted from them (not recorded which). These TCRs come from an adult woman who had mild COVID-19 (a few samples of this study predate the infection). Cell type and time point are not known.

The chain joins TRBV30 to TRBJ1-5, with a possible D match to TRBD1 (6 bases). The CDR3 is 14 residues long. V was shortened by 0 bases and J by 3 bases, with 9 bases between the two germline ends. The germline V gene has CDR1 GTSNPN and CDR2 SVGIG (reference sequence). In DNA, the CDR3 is TGTGCCTGGAGTGTAGGGGGTGCCAATCAGCCCCAGCATTTT. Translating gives CAWSVGGANQPQHF.

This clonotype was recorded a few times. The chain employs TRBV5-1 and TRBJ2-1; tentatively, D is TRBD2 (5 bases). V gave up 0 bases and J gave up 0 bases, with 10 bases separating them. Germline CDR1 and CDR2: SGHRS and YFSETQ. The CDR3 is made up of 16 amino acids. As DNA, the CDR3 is TGCGCCAGCAGCTTGGGAGGGTCTATCTCCTACAATGAGCAGTTCTTC. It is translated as CASSLGGSISYNEQFF.

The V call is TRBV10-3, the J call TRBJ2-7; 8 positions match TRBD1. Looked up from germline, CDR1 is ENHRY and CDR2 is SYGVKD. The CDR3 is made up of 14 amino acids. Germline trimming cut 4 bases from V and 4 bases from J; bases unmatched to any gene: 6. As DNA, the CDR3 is TGTGCCATCAGTGTGGACAGGGAAAGATACGAGCAGTACTTC. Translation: CAISVDRERYEQYF.

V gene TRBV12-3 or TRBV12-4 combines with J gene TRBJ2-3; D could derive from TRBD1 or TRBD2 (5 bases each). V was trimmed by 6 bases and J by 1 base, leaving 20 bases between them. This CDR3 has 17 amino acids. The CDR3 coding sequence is TGTGCCAGCAGGAGCCACCGGGACGGACGGGGCACAGATACGCAGTATTTT. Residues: CASRSHRDGRGTDTQYF.

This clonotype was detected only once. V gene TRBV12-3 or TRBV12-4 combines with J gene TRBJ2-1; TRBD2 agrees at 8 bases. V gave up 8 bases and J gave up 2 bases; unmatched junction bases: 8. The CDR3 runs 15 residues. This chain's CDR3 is CASVPGGGTYNEQFF. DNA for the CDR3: TGTGCCAGCGTTCCGGGCGGGGGGACCTACAATGAGCAGTTCTTC.

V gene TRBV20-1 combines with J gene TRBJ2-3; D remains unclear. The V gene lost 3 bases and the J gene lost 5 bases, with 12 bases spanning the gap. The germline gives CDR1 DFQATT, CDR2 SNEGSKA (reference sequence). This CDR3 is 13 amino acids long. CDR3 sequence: CSARTPLGDTQYF. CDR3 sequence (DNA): TGCAGTGCTAGGACGCCTCTCGGAGATACGCAGTATTTT.

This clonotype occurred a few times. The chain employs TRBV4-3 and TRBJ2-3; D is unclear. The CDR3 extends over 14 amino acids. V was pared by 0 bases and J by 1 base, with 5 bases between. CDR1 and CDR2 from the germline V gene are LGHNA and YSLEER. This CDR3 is CASSQDVGTDTQYF. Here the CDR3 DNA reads TGCGCCAGCAGCCAAGATGTTGGCACAGATACGCAGTATTTT.

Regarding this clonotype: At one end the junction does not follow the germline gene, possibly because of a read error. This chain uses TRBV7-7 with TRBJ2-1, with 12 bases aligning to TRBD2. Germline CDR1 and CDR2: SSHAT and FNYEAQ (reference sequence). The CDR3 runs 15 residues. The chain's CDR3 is CASSSGLAGTGEQFF. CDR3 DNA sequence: TGTGCTAGCAGCTCGGGACTAGCGGGTACGGGTGAGCAGTTCTTC. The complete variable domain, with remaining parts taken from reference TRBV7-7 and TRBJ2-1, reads GAGVSQSPRYKVTKRGQDVTLRCDPISSHATLYWYQQALGQGPEFLTYFNYEAQPDKSGLPSDRFSAERPEGSISTLTIQRTEQRDSAMYRCASSSGLAGTGEQFFGPGTRLTVL.

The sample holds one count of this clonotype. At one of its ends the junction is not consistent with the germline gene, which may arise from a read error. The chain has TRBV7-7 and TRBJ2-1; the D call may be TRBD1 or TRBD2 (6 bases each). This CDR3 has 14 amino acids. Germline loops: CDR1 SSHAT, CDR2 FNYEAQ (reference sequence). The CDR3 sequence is CASSAGQSYNEQLF. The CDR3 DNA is TGTGCCAGCAGCGCGGGACAATCCTACAATGAGCAGTTATTC.

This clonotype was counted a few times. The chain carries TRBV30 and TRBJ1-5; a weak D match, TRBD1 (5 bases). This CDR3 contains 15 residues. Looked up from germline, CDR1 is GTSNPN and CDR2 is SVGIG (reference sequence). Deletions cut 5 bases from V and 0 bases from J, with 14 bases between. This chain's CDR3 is CAWGYGGSSNQPQHF. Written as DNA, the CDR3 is TGTGCCTGGGGCTACGGGGGGTCTAGCAATCAGCCCCAGCATTTT.

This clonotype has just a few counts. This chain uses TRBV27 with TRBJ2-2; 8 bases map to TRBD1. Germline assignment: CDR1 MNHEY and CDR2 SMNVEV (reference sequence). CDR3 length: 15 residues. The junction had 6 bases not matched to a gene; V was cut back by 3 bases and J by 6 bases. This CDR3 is CASSLSAGGSGELFF. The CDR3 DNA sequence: TGTGCCAGCAGTTTGAGTGCAGGGGGCTCCGGGGAGCTGTTTTTT.

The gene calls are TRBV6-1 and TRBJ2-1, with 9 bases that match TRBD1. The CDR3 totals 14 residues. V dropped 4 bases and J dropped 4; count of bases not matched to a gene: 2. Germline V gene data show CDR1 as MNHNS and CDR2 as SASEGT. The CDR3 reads CASSGDRGYNEQFF. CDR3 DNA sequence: TGTGCCAGCAGTGGTGACAGGGGGTACAATGAGCAGTTCTTC.

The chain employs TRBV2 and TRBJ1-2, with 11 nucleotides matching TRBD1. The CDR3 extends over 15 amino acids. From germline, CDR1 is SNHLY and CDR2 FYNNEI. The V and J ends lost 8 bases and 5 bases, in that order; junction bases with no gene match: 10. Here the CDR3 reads CASHRGDRGIYGYTF. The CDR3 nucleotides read TGTGCCAGCCACAGGGGGGACAGGGGGATTTATGGCTACACCTTC.

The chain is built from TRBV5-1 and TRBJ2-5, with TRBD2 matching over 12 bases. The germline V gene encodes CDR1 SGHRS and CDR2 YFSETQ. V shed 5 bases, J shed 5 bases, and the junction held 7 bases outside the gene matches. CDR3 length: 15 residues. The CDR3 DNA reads TGCGCCAGCAGTCCCGGGACTAGCGGGCCGGAGACCCAGTACTTC. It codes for CASSPGTSGPETQYF.

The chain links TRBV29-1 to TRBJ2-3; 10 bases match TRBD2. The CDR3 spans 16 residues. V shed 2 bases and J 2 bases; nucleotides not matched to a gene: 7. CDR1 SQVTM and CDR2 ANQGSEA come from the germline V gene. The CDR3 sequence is CSVESRAGGITDTQYF. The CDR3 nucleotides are TGCAGCGTTGAAAGTCGAGCGGGAGGGATCACAGATACGCAGTATTTT.

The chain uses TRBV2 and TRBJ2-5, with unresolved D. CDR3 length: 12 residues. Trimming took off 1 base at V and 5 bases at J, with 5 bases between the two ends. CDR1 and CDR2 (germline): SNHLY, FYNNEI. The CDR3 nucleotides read TGTGCCAGCAGTGAAGGTGGGGAGACCCAGTACTTC. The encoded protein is CASSEGGETQYF.

As DNA, the CDR3 is TGCGCCAGCAGAACTGACCCGAACACTGAAGCTTTCTTT. Amino acids: CASRTDPNTEAFF. The rearrangement uses TRBV5-1 and TRBJ1-1, with no clear D. Germline lookup yields CDR1 SGHRS and CDR2 YFSETQ. The CDR3 covers 13 residues. The V end lost 5 bases, the J end lost 1 base, and 9 bases lay between the germline ends.

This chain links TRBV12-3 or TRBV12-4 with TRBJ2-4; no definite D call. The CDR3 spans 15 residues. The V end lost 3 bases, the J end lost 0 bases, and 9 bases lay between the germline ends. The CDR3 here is CASSFRILAKNIQYF. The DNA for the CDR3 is TGTGCCAGCAGTTTTCGTATACTAGCCAAAAACATTCAGTACTTC.

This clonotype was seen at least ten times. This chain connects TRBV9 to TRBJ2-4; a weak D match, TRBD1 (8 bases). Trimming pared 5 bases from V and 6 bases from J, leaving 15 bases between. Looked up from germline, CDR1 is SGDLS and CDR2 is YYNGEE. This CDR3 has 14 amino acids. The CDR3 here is CASSGTGGGNIQYF. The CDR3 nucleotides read TGTGCCAGCAGTGGGACAGGCGGGGGAAACATTCAGTACTTC.